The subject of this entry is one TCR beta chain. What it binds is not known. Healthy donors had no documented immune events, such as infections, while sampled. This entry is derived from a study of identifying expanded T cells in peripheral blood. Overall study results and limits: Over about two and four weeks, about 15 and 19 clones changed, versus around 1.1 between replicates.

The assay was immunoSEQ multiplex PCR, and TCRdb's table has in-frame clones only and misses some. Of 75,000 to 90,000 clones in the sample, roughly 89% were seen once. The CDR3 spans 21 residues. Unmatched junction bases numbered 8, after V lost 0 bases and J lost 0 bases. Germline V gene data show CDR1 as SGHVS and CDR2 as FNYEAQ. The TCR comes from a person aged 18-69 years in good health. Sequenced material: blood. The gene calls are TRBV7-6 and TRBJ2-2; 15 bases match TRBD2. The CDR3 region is CASSLAPRTSGRASNTGELFF. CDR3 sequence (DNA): TGTGCCAGCAGCTTAGCGCCTCGGACTAGCGGGAGGGCCTCGAACACCGGGGAGCTGTTTTTT.